This TCR beta chain is drawn from a study of cytomegalovirus exposure and HLA in healthy donors. PCR employed 60 Vbeta and 13 Jbeta primers. This table comes from immunoSEQ multiplex PCR, and its TCRdb copy is limited to in-frame clones, with some not included. The table shows 100,000 to 150,000 clones, with over 60% occurring only once. This clone came up once. No antigen is known for it. Nominal health characterized the donors when sampled, though unrecorded immune exposures were likely. Overall study results and limits: As a later analysis showed, several of the most significant clusters appeared to be linked to common viral pathogens. On later analysis, the bulk of CMV-associated TCR beta chains appeared to be HLA-restricted. Rare sequences made up most TCRs, while some public TCRs were found in many donors.

This CDR3 comprises 12 residues. V lost 5 bases to trimming and J lost 8 bases, with 12 bases between them. Per germline, CDR1 SEHNR and CDR2 FQNEAQ (reference sequence). The genes are TRBV7-9 and TRBJ1-2; D unclear. The TCR originated in a man aged 25-45 years in good health and CMV-seronegative. The sample comprised PBMCs. For the CDR3, the DNA is TGTGCCAGCAGCATGGACTCGGCCGGCTACACCTTC. Translation gives CASSMDSAGYTF.